The 17 T cell receptor beta chains presented below share a single source sample, sequenced in a study of human T cells and chemical hapten exposure. TCRdb recomputed calls from the RACE reads with MiXCR, one row per CDR3 protein. The sample carries about 77,000 distinct CDR3 sequences, 7% to 9.5% recorded once. Time point described: healthy volunteer bleed at 6 weeks. The authors extracted total RNA from unfractionated whole blood. Sequenced input: whole blood. Receptors originate from a female donor in good health. Some clones in this sample may be carry-over from other donors' samples.

This chain uses TRBV12-3 or TRBV12-4 with TRBJ2-5, with D possibly being TRBD2 (6 bases). V was cut by 3 bases and J by 5 bases, with 13 bases left in between. The CDR3 runs 14 residues. The CDR3 loop reads CASSFTGDGETQYF. The CDR3 coding sequence is TGTGCCAGCAGTTTCACGGGGGATGGGGAGACCCAGTACTTC.

The sample holds a few counts of this clonotype. The rearrangement joins TRBV28 to TRBJ2-7, with D perhaps matching TRBD1 or TRBD2 (5 bases each). The CDR3 is 13 amino acids. Germline CDR1 MDHEN, CDR2 SYDVKM. Trimming stripped 6 bases from V and 4 bases from J, with 13 bases between. The CDR3 loop reads CASSKWDGYEQYF. Written as DNA, the CDR3 is TGTGCCAGCAGCAAGTGGGACGGTTACGAGCAGTACTTC.

This clonotype was counted between two and nine times. The chain uses TRBV6-2 or TRBV6-3 and TRBJ1-5, with 7 bases matching TRBD1. The CDR3 sequence is 15 residues long. V lost 6 bases to trimming and J lost 1 base; unmatched junction nucleotides: 6. Germline V gene lookup returns CDR1 MNHEY and CDR2 SVGEGT. CDR3 nucleotides: TGTGCCAGCAGACAGGGGTTTCGGAGCAATCAGCCCCAGCATTTT. Translating it yields CASRQGFRSNQPQHF.

Concerning this clonotype itself: A read error may explain this, as a much larger clone is one base away. CDR3 sequence (DNA): TGCAGTGTGACGCAGGGGGCAAGTACGGATACGCAGTATTTT. Protein: CSVTQGASTDTQYF. This chain joins TRBV20-1 and TRBJ2-3; 8 nucleotides line up with TRBD1. Trimming took 7 bases from V and 6 from J; bases not matched to a gene: 12. The CDR3 loop spans 14 amino acids. Per the germline V gene, CDR1 is DFQATT and CDR2 is SNEGSKA (reference sequence).

There are a few counts of this clonotype. The V call is TRBV5-1, the J call TRBJ2-7; the match to TRBD2 covers 9 bases. Trimming at V came to 0 bases and at J to 2 bases, leaving 3 bases not matched to a gene. Germline assignment: CDR1 SGHRS and CDR2 YFSETQ. The CDR3 covers 15 residues. The CDR3 sequence is CASSLGASGAYEQYF. The CDR3 bases are TGCGCCAGCAGCTTGGGGGCTAGCGGGGCCTACGAGCAGTACTTC.

This clonotype showed up just a few times. The chain is built from TRBV29-1 and TRBJ2-5; D call uncertain. The CDR3 loop spans 11 amino acids. Trimming pared 8 bases from V and 5 bases from J, leaving 12 bases between. CDR1 SQVTM and CDR2 ANQGSEA come from the germline V gene. CDR3 loop: CSTHVSETQYF. In nucleotides, the CDR3 is TGCAGCACACATGTGAGCGAGACCCAGTACTTC.

This clonotype occurred many times. The chain is built from TRBV18 and TRBJ2-5; 8 bases are a match to TRBD1. Germline V gene lookup returns CDR1 KGHSH and CDR2 LQKENI. The CDR3 covers 13 residues. V was clipped by 6 bases and J by 5 bases; unmatched bases: 5. The CDR3 region has the DNA TGTGCCAGCTCGACAGGGGTCGACGAGACCCAGTACTTC. Encoded protein: CASSTGVDETQYF.

This clonotype was seen at least ten times. The junction shows a germline mismatch at one end, possibly a read error. The V and J genes are TRBV19 and TRBJ1-2; the match to TRBD1 covers 11 bases. The germline V gene encodes CDR1 LNHDA and CDR2 SQIVND (reference sequence). The CDR3 consists of 13 residues. DNA of the CDR3: TGTGCCAGTAGTAACCGGGACAGGGGGGAGACATCCTTC. Translated, it gives CASSNRDRGETSF.

This clonotype was recorded at least ten times. V gene TRBV12-3 or TRBV12-4 combines with J gene TRBJ1-6, with TRBD1 as a possible D gene (6 bases). With 3 bases removed from V and 10 bases from J, the gap between germline ends came to 16 bases. This CDR3 is 15 amino acids long. The CDR3 loop reads CASSLGGGRRSPLHF. The CDR3 DNA reads as TGTGCCAGCAGTTTGGGTGGGGGGCGCCGCTCACCCCTCCACTTT.

This clonotype was observed a handful of times. The chain has TRBV9 and TRBJ2-5; TRBD1 agrees at 12 bases. Germline CDR1 reads SGDLS; CDR2 reads YYNGEE. The CDR3 runs 15 residues. V lost 3 bases to trimming and J lost 4 bases; unmatched junction nucleotides: 4. CDR3 in amino acids: CASSAGQGAIETQYF. In DNA form, the CDR3 reads TGTGCCAGCAGCGCGGGACAGGGGGCAATAGAGACCCAGTACTTC.

This clonotype appeared many times. The chain couples TRBV27 to TRBJ2-7; 8 bases map to TRBD1. The germline CDR1 and CDR2 sequences are MNHEY and SMNVEV (reference sequence). With V trimmed by 6 bases and J by 1 base, 5 bases remained unmatched. The CDR3 loop spans 14 amino acids. DNA of the CDR3: TGTGCCAGCAGCCTAGACAGGGGTTCCTACGAGCAGTACTTC. This gives the protein CASSLDRGSYEQYF.

The chain couples TRBV2 to TRBJ1-1; 7 nucleotides match TRBD1. The CDR3 has 16 residues. Germline CDR1 is SNHLY and CDR2 is FYNNEI. V dropped 5 bases and J dropped 4; count of bases not matched to a gene: 13. CDR3: CASSSDRLGPSTEAFF. In nucleotides, the CDR3 is TGTGCCAGCAGTTCGGACAGGTTGGGTCCCTCCACTGAAGCTTTCTTT.

This clonotype was seen ten or more times. The V call is TRBV18, the J call TRBJ1-6; TRBD1 matches 7 bases. Germline CDR1 KGHSH, CDR2 LQKENI. With V trimmed by 3 bases and J by 10 bases, 12 bases remained unmatched. CDR3 length equals 16 residues. The CDR3 sequence: CASSPVQDRRNSPLHF. CDR3 nucleotide sequence: TGTGCCAGCTCACCGGTTCAGGACAGGAGAAACTCACCCCTCCACTTT.

There are a few counts of this clonotype. The CDR3 loop is CASSSYQGSYGYTF. As DNA, the CDR3 is TGTGCCAGCAGTTCGTACCAGGGTAGCTATGGCTACACCTTC. J is TRBJ1-2 and V is TRBV27; tentative D call: TRBD1 (5 bases). Germline V gene lookup returns CDR1 MNHEY and CDR2 SMNVEV (reference sequence). This CDR3 spans 14 amino acids. Trimming left V 4 bases short and J 4 bases short, with 13 bases between.

This clonotype was counted between two and nine times. The rearrangement uses TRBV5-4 and TRBJ1-5; D gene ambiguous. The V end was cut by 3 bases, the J end by 0 bases, with 10 bases between. The germline V gene has CDR1 SGHNT and CDR2 YYREEE (reference sequence). The length of the CDR3 is 15 residues. The CDR3 nucleotides are TGTGCCAGCAGCTCCGGACGGGATAGCAATCAGCCCCAGCATTTT. Translation gives CASSSGRDSNQPQHF.

This clonotype was detected ten times or more. The V and J genes are TRBV6-5 and TRBJ2-7; a weak D match, TRBD1 (6 bases). Germline V CDR1 and CDR2: MNHEY, SVGAGI. This CDR3 is built from 13 residues. V lost 5 bases to trimming and J lost 7 bases, with 15 bases between them. Written as DNA, the CDR3 is TGTGCCAGCAGTGGGACATCCAGGCGGGAGCAGTACTTC. It specifies CASSGTSRREQYF.

This clonotype has just a few counts. This rearrangement joins TRBV12-3 or TRBV12-4 to TRBJ1-4, with D possibly TRBD1 on 6 matching bases. Trimming left V 6 bases short and J 3 bases short, with 14 bases between. CDR3 length: 15 residues. The CDR3 coding sequence is TGTGCCAGCAGCTCCAGGGGCACCGCTAATGAAAAACTGTTTTTT. This codes for CASSSRGTANEKLFF.